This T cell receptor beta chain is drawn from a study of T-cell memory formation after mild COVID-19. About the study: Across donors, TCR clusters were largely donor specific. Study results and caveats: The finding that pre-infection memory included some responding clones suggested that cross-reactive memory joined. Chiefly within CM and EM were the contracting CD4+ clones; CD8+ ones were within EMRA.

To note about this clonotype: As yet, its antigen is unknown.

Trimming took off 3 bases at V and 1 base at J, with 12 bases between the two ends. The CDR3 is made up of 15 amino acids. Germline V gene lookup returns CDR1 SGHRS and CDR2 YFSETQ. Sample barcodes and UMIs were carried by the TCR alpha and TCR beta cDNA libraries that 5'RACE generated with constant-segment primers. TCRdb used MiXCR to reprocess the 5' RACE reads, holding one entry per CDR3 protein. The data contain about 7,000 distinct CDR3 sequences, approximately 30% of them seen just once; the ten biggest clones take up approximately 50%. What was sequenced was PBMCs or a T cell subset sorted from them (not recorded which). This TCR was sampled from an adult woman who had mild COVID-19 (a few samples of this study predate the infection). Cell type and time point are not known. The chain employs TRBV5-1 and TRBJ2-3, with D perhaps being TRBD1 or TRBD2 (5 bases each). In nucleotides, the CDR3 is TGCGCCAGCAGCTCCCAGGGACCCCGCACAGATACGCAGTATTTT. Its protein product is CASSSQGPRTDTQYF.